This T cell receptor beta chain derives from a study of shared clonotypes between healthy human individuals. Notes on the study in general: Donors were few, which limited the genetic and exposure-history diversity represented. It was only blood that was sampled, and tissue repertoires likely differ.

Nashville, Tennessee was home to all donors, who were Caucasian adults. Loaded into unsorted PBMC replicate PCRs was about 310 ng DNA, about 30,000 T cell genomes. The protocol was immunoSEQ multiplex PCR, while the TCRdb copy is restricted to in-frame clones and leaves out a portion. The sample has about 450,000 clones, around 80% seen once; the top ten hold over 9.5%. Trimming took off 0 bases at V and 2 bases at J, with 11 bases between the two ends. This CDR3 is 15 amino acids long. CDR1 KGHSH and CDR2 LQKENI come from the germline V gene. This clone was observed a single time. Its matching antigen is unknown.

The rearrangement links TRBV18 to TRBJ2-7, with D possibly matching TRBD1 (5 bases). The sequenced material came from PBMCs. The receptor was isolated from a woman aged 40 to 50 in good health. Some clones in this sample may be carry-over from other donors' samples. CDR3 in amino acids: CASSPPSQGAYEQYF. The DNA of the CDR3 is TGTGCCAGCTCACCACCGAGTCAAGGGGCCTACGAGCAGTACTTC.